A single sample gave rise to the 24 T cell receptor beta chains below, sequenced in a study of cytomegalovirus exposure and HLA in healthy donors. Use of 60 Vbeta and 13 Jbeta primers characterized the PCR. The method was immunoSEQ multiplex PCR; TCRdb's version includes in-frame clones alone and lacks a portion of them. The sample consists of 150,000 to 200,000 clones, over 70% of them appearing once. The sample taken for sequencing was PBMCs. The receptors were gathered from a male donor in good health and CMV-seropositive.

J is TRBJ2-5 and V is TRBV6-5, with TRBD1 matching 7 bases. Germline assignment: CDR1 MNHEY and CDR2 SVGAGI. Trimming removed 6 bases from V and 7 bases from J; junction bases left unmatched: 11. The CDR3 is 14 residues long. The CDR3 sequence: CASRVNRGEGTQYF. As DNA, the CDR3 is TGTGCCAGCAGAGTAAACAGGGGCGAGGGGACCCAGTACTTC.

CDR3 sequence reads: CASSGQLNYGYTF. The CDR3 nucleotides read TGCGCCAGCAGTGGACAGCTTAACTATGGCTACACCTTC. This sequence joins TRBV10-2 and TRBJ1-2; D perhaps matches TRBD1 (5 bases). Trimming took off 4 bases at V and 1 base at J, with 7 bases between the two ends. In germline, CDR1 is WSHSY, CDR2 SAAADI. The CDR3 consists of 13 residues.

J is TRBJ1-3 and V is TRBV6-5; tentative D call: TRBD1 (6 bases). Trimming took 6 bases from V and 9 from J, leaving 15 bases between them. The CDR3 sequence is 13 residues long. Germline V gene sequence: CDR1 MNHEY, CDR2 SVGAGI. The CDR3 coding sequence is TGTGCCAGCAGCAGCTTACAGGGTGGCACCATATATTTT. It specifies CASSSLQGGTIYF.

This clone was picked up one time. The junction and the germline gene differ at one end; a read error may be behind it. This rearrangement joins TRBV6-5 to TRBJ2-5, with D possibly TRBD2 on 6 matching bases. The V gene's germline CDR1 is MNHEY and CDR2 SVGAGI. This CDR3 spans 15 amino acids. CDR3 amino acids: CASSTYPGGREAQYF. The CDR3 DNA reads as TGTGCCAGCAGCACGTACCCCGGGGGAAGAGAGGCCCAGTACTTC.

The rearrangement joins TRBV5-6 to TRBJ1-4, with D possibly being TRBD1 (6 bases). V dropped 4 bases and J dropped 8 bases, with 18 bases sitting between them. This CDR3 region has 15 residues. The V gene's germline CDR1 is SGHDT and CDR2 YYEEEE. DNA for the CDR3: TGTGCCAGCAGCCGGGGCAGGGGAATACAAGAAAAACTGTTTTTT. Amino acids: CASSRGRGIQEKLFF.

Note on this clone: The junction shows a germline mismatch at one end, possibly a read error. CDR3 region: CASSGPTAGTNTRELFF. The CDR3 coding sequence is TGTGCCAGCAGCGGCCCGACGGCGGGGACGAACACCAGGGAGCTGTTTTTT. This chain joins TRBV9 and TRBJ2-2, with D possibly TRBD2 on 6 matching bases. Per the germline V gene, CDR1 is SGDLS and CDR2 is YYNGEE. The CDR3 spans 17 residues. The entire variable domain, with the rest obtained from reference TRBV9 and TRBJ2-2, is as follows: DSGVTQTPKHLITATGQRVTLRCSPRSGDLSVYWYQQSLDQGLQFLIQYYNGEERAKGNILERFSAQQFPDLHSELNLSSLELGDSALYFCASSGPTAGTNTRELFFGEGSRLTVL.

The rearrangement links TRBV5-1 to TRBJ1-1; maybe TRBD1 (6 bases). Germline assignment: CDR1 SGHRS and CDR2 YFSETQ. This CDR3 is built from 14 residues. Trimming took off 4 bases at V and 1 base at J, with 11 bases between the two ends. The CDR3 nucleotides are TGCGCCAGCAGCCAGGGGCACGGGAACACTGAAGCTTTCTTT. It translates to CASSQGHGNTEAFF.

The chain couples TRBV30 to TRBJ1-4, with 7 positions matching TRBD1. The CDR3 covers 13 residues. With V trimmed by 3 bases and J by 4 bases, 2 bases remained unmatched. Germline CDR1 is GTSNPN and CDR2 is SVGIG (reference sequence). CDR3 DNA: TGTGCCTGGAGGGGACAGCTTAATGAAAAACTGTTTTTT. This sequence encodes CAWRGQLNEKLFF.

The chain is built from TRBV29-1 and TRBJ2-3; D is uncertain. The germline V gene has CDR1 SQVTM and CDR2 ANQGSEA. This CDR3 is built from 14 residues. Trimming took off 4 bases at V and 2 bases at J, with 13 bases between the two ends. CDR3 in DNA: TGCAGCGTTGTGGCAGGTCCCTTCACAGATACGCAGTATTTT. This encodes CSVVAGPFTDTQYF.

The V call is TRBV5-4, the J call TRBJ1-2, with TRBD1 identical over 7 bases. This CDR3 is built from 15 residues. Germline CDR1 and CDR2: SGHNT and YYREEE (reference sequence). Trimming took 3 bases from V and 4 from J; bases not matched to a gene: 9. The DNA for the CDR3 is TGTGCCAGCAGCTGGGCTGGCAGGGGGGCCTATGGCTACACCTTC. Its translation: CASSWAGRGAYGYTF.

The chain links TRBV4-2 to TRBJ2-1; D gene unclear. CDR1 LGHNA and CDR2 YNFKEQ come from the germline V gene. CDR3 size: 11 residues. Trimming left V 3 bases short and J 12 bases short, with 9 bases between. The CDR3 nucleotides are TGTGCCAGCAGCCAGAGTGGTCGGCAGTTCTTC. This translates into CASSQSGRQFF.

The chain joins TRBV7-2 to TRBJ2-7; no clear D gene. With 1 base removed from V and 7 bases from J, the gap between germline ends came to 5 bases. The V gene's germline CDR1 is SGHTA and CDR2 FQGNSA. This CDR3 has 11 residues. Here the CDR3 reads CASSLVEEQYF. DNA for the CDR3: TGTGCCAGCAGCTTAGTAGAAGAGCAGTACTTC.

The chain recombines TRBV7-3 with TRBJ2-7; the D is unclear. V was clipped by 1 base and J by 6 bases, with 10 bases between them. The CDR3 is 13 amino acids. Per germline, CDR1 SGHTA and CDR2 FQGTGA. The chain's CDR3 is CASSLNSRAEQYF. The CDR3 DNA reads TGTGCCAGCAGCTTAAATAGTAGAGCCGAGCAGTACTTC. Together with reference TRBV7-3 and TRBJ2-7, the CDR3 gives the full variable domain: GAGVSQTPSNKVTEKGKYVELRCDPISGHTALYWYRQSLGQGPEFLIYFQGTGAADDSGLPNDRFFAVRPEGSVSTLKIQRTERGDSAVYLCASSLNSRAEQYFGPGTRLTVT.

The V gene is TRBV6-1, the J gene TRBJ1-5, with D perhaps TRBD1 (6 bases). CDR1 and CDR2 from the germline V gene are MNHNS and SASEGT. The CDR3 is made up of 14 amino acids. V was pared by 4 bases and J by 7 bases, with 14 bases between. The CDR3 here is CASSVLGRGQPQHF. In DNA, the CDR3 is TGTGCCAGCAGTGTTCTTGGGAGGGGGCAGCCCCAGCATTTT.

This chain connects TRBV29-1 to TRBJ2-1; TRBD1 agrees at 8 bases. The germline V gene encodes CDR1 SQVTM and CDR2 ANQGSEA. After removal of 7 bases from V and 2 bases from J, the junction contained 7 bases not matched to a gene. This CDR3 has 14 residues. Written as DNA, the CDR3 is TGCAGCGGGCAACAGGGGGGAGCCTACAATGAGCAGTTCTTC. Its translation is CSGQQGGAYNEQFF.

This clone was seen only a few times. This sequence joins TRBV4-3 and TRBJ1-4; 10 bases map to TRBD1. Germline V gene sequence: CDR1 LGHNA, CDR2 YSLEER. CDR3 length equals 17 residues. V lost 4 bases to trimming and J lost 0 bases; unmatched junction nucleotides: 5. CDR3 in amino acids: CASSRDRGTATNEKLFF. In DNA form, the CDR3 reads TGCGCCAGCAGCCGGGACAGGGGAACCGCAACTAATGAAAAACTGTTTTTT.

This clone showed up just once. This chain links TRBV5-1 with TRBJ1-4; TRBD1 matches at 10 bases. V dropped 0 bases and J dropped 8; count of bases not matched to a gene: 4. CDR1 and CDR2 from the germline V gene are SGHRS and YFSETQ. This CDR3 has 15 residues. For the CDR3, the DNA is TGCGCCAGCAGCTTGGAGGGACAGGGGCACGAAAAACTGTTTTTT. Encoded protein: CASSLEGQGHEKLFF.

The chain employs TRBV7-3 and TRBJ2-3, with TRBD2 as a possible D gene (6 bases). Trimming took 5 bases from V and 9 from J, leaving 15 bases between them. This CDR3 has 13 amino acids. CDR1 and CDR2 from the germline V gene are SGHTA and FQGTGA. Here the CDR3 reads CASSEGGGQTQYF. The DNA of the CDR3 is TGTGCCAGCAGCGAAGGAGGAGGGCAGACGCAGTATTTT.

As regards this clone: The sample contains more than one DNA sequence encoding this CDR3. The CDR3 DNA reads TGTGCCAGCAGCCTCCAGGGCTACGAGCAGTACTTC. It is translated as CASSLQGYEQYF. The rearrangement joins TRBV5-6 to TRBJ2-7; TRBD1 is a possible D gene (5 bases). The V and J ends lost 4 bases and 3 bases respectively, with 8 bases between them. The CDR3 loop spans 12 amino acids. Per the germline V gene, CDR1 is SGHDT and CDR2 is YYEEEE.

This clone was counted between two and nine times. The CDR3 DNA sequence: TGTGCCTGGGACCGGACTAGGGGGACTGAAGCTTTCTTT. It translates to CAWDRTRGTEAFF. The rearrangement links TRBV30 to TRBJ1-1, with D maybe TRBD1 (6 bases). The germline V and J ends were trimmed by 5 bases and 5 bases, with 15 bases remaining between them. The germline gives CDR1 GTSNPN, CDR2 SVGIG (reference sequence). CDR3 length: 13 residues.

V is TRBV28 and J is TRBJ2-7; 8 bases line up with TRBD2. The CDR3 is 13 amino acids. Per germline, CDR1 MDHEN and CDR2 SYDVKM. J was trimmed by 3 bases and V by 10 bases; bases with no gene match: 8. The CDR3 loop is CATQSGGFYEQYF. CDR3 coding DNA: TGTGCCACCCAGTCGGGGGGGTTCTACGAGCAGTACTTC.

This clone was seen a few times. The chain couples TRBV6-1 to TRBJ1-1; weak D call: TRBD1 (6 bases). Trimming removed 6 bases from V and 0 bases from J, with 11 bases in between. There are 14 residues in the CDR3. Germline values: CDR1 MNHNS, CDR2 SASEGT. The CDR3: CASSRGPMNTEAFF. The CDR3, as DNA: TGTGCCAGCAGCAGGGGTCCCATGAACACTGAAGCTTTCTTT.

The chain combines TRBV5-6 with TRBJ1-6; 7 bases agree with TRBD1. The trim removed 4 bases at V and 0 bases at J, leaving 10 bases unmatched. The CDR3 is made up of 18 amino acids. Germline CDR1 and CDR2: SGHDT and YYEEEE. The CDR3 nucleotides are TGTGCCAGCAGCCGCCGGGACAGCCTCAGCTCCTATAATTCACCCCTCCACTTT. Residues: CASSRRDSLSSYNSPLHF. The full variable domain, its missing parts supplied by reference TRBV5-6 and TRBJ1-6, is DAGVTQSPTHLIKTRGQQVTLRCSPKSGHDTVSWYQQALGQGPQFIFQYYEEEERQRGNFPDRFSGHQFPNYSSELNVNALLLGDSALYLCASSRRDSLSSYNSPLHFGNGTRLTVT.

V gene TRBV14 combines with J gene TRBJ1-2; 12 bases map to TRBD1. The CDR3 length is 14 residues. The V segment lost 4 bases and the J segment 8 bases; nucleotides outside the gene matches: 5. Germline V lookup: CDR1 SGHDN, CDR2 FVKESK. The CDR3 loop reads CASSPGQGARGYTF. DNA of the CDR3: TGTGCCAGCAGCCCGGGACAGGGGGCGCGGGGCTACACCTTC. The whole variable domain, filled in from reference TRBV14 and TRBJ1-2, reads EAGVTQFPSHSVIEKGQTVTLRCDPISGHDNLYWYRRVMGKEIKFLLHFVKESKQDESGMPNNRFLAERTGGTYSTLKVQPAELEDSGVYFCASSPGQGARGYTFGSGTRLTVV.